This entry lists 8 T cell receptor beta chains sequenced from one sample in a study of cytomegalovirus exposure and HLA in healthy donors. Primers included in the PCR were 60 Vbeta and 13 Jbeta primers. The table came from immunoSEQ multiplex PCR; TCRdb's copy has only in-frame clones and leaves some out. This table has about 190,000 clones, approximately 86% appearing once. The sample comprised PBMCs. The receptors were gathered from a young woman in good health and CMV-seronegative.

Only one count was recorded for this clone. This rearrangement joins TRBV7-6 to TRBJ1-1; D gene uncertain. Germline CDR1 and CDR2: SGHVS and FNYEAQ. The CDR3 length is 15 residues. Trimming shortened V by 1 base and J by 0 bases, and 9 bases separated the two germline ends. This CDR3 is CASSLGGRMNTEAFF. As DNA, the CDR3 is TGTGCCAGCAGCTTAGGAGGGAGGATGAACACTGAAGCTTTCTTT.

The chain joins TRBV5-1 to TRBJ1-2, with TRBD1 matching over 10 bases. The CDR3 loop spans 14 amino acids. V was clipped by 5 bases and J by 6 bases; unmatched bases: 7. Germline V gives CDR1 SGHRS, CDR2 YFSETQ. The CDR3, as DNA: TGCGCCAGCAGTATCTCGGGGACAGGGGATGGCTACACCTTC. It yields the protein CASSISGTGDGYTF. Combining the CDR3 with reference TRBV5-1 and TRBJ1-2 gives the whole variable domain KAGVTQTPRYLIKTRGQQVTLSCSPISGHRSVSWYQQTPGQGLQFLFEYFSETQRNKGNFPGRFSGRQFSNSRSEMNVSTLELGDSALYLCASSISGTGDGYTFGSGTRLTVV.

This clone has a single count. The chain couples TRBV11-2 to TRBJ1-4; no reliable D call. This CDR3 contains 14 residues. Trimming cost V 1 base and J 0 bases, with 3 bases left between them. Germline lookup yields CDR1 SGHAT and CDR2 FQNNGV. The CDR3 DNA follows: TGTGCCAGCAGCTTAGTCTCAACTAATGAAAAACTGTTTTTT. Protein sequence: CASSLVSTNEKLFF.

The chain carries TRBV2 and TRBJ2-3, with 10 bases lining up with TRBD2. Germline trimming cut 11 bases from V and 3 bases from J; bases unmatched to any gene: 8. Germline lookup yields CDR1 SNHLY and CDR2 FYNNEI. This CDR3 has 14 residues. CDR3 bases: TGTGCCTGCAAGGAAGCGGGAGGGACAGATACGCAGTATTTT. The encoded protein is CACKEAGGTDTQYF.

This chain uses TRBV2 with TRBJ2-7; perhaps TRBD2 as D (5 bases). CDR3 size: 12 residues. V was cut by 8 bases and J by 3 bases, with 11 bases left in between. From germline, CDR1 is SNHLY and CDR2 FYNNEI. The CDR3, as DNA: TGTGCCAGCTCTAGCTTAGACTACGAGCAGTACTTC. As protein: CASSSLDYEQYF.

CDR3 in DNA: TGTGCCAGCATAGCAACGGAGACCGTCGGGGTGTTCTTC. It codes for CASIATETVGVFF. V is TRBV19 and J is TRBJ2-1; TRBD2 is a possible D gene (5 bases). Per germline, CDR1 LNHDA and CDR2 SQIVND (reference sequence). Trimming took 9 bases from V and 15 from J, leaving 24 bases between them. This CDR3 comprises 13 residues.

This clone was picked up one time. CDR3 sequence reads: CASSSPGTGGIYEQYF. The CDR3 nucleotides are TGTGCCAGTAGCTCACCCGGAACAGGGGGAATCTACGAGCAGTACTTC. The chain uses TRBV19 and TRBJ2-7; 8 nucleotides align to TRBD1. J lost 3 bases, V lost 6 bases, and 13 bases had no gene match. The CDR3 consists of 16 residues. Germline-derived CDR1 and CDR2 are LNHDA and SQIVND (reference sequence).

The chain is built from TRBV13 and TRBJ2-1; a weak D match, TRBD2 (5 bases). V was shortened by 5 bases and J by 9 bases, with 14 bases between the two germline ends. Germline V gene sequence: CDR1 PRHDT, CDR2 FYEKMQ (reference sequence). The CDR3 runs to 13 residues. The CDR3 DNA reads TGTGCCAGCAGCCCCCCAGAGGGAATTGAGCAGTTCTTC. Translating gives CASSPPEGIEQFF.